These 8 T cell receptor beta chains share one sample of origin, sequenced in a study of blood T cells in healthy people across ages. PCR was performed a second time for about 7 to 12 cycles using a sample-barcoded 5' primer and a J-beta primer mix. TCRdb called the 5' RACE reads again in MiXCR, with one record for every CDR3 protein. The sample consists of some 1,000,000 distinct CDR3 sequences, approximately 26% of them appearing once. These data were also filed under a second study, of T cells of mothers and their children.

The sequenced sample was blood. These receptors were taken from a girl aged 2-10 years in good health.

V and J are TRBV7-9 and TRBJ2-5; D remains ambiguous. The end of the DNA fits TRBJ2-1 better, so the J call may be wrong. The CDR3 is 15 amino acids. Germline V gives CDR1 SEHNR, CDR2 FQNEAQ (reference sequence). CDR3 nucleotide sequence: TGTGCCAGCAGGCCCCCTTCTATCTCCTACAATGAGCAGTTCTTC. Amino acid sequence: CASRPPSISYNEQFF.

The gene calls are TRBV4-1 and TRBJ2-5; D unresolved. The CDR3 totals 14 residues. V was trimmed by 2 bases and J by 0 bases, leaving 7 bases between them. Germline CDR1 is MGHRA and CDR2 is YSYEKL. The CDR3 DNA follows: TGCGCCAGCAGCCAACAACAGAACCAAGAGACCCAGTACTTC. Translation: CASSQQQNQETQYF.

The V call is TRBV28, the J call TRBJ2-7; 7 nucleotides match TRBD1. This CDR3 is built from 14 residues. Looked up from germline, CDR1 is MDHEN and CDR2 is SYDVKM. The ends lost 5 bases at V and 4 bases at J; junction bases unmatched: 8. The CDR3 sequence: CASSPDRAFYEQYF. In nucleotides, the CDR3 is TGTGCCAGCAGTCCTGACAGGGCATTTTACGAGCAGTACTTC.

The CDR3 region is CASSPFPSGSEETQYF. In nucleotides, the CDR3 is TGTGCCAGCAGCCCCTTCCCTAGCGGGAGTGAAGAGACCCAGTACTTC. This rearrangement joins TRBV14 to TRBJ2-5, with TRBD2 identical over 10 bases. Looked up from germline, CDR1 is SGHDN and CDR2 is FVKESK. The CDR3 has 16 residues. The ends lost 4 bases at V and 3 bases at J; junction bases unmatched: 8.

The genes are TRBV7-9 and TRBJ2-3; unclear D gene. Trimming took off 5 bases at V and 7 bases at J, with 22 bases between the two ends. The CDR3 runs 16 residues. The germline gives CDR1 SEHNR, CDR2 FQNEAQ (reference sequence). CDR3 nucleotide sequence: TGTGCCAGCAGCCCGCTGATTATGGAAGCGCAATATACGCAGTATTTT. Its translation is CASSPLIMEAQYTQYF.

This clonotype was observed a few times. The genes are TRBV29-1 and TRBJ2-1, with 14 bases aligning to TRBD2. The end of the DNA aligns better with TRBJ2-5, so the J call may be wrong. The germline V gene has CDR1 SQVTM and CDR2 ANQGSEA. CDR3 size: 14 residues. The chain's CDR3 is CSGSGTSGGETQYF. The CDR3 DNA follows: TGCAGCGGATCCGGGACTAGCGGGGGAGAGACCCAGTACTTC.

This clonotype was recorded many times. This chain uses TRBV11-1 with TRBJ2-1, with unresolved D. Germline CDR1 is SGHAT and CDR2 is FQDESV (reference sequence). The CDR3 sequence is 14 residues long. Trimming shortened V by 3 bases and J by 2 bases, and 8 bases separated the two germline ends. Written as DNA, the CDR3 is TGTGCCAGCAGCTTGCCCGGGCCCTACAATGAGCAGTTCTTC. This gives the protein CASSLPGPYNEQFF.

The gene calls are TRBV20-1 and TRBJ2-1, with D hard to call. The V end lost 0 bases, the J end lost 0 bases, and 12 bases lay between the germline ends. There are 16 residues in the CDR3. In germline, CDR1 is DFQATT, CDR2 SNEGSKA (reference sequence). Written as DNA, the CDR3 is TGCAGTGCTAGAGATCGGGCGGTTCTCTCCTACAATGAGCAGTTCTTC. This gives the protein CSARDRAVLSYNEQFF.